This TCR beta chain was observed in a study of T cell repertoires in cytomegalovirus infection. Study-wide background: Public TCR beta signatures provided an indication of both CMV infection and a matching HLA type. Findings of the study overall: There were HLA-C-restricted CMV-specific TCR beta clonotypes dominating the ex vivo response.

TCRdb reprocessed the reads with MiXCR, giving one entry per CDR3 protein. Of about 400,000 distinct CDR3 sequences listed, 15% to 20% are singletons. With regard to this clonotype: Antigen: not known.

Germline values: CDR1 SGHAT, CDR2 FQNNGV. There are 15 residues in the CDR3. V was trimmed by 4 bases and J by 0 bases, leaving 10 bases between them. This chain links TRBV11-2 with TRBJ1-3; D possibly corresponds to TRBD1 (6 bases). This sequence was found in a human donor in good health (CMV status not recorded). Some clones in this sample may be carry-over from other donors' samples. Source material: PBMCs. Written as DNA, the CDR3 is TGTGCCAGCAGCTCCCGACAGGACTCTGGAAACACCATATATTTT. It yields the protein CASSSRQDSGNTIYF. The whole variable domain, filled in from reference TRBV11-2 and TRBJ1-3, reads EAGVAQSPRYKIIEKRQSVAFWCNPISGHATLYWYQQILGQGPKLLIQFQNNGVVDDSQLPKDRFSAERLKGVDSTLKIQPAKLEDSAVYLCASSSRQDSGNTIYFGEGSWLTVV.